One TCR beta chain is described in this entry. Its target is not known. This specimen belongs to a study of a mutant IDH1 vaccine in newly diagnosed glioma. Study-wide background: Vaccination started 4-6 weeks after radiotherapy alone, or with temozolomide cycles. Study findings and constraints: Any relationship between pseudoprogression and changes in top peripheral T cell clonotypes seemed absent.

Trimming removed 5 bases from V and 3 bases from J, with 2 bases in between. The germline gives CDR1 SNHLY, CDR2 FYNNEI. The CDR3 has 11 amino acids. Libraries were prepared by immunoSEQ multiplex PCR; TCRdb keeps only in-frame clonotypes and omits some of them. The repertoire holds about 44,000 clones, with 75% to 95% as singletons. The time point was: week 23, last vaccination. Alongside topical imiquimod, each dose of vaccine comprised 300 ug of mutant IDH1 20-mer peptide. This chain joins TRBV2 and TRBJ2-1; D call uncertain. The receptor was derived from a man aged 45-60 years with glioma. The material was PBMCs, obtained from a glioma patient whose treatment included an IDH1 peptide vaccine. The CDR3 is CASSLYNEQFF. The CDR3 bases are TGTGCCAGCAGTCTCTACAATGAGCAGTTCTTC.